Shown below are 9 T cell receptor beta chains from a single sample sequenced in a study of human T cells and chemical hapten exposure. From whole blood left unfractionated, total RNA was extracted. A single record per CDR3 protein comes from TCRdb applying MiXCR to the 5' RACE reads. The sample includes 110,000 or so distinct CDR3 sequences, roughly a fifth of them seen just once. The receptors stem from a human donor in good health.

This clonotype was counted at least ten times. The V call is TRBV12-3 or TRBV12-4, the J call TRBJ1-1; no reliable D call. The ends were cut back, 11 bases at V and 1 base at J, with 8 bases in the middle. The CDR3 runs to 11 residues. CDR3 in DNA: TGTGCCGTCTCTAGGAACACTGAAGCTTTCTTT. It encodes CAVSRNTEAFF.

CDR3 region: CASSLRLAGAGANVLTF. The CDR3 region has the DNA TGTGCCAGCAGTTTAAGACTAGCGGGAGCTGGGGCCAACGTCCTGACTTTC. This sequence joins TRBV27 and TRBJ2-6; 12 nucleotides agree with TRBD2. Germline V gene sequence: CDR1 MNHEY, CDR2 SMNVEV (reference sequence). V lost 2 bases and J lost 2; bases outside the gene matches: 1. This CDR3 has 17 amino acids. Filled out from reference TRBV27 and TRBJ2-6, the complete variable domain reads EAQVTQNPRYLITVTGKKLTVTCSQNMNHEYMSWYRQDPGLGLRQIYYSMNVEVTDKGDVPEGYKVSRKEKRNFPLILESPSPNQTSLYFCASSLRLAGAGANVLTFGAGSRLTVL.

The chain employs TRBV20-1 and TRBJ2-3; D may be TRBD1 (6 bases). Trimming cost V 3 bases and J 1 base, with 11 bases left between them. The length of the CDR3 is 14 residues. Germline V gene lookup returns CDR1 DFQATT and CDR2 SNEGSKA (reference sequence). CDR3 bases: TGCAGTGCTAGTAGGGGGATCCGCACAGATACGCAGTATTTT. Its translation is CSASRGIRTDTQYF.

The chain recombines TRBV7-9 with TRBJ2-3; D gene ambiguous. V was clipped by 1 base and J by 3 bases, with 14 bases between them. Germline V gives CDR1 SEHNR, CDR2 FQNEAQ (reference sequence). CDR3 length equals 16 residues. CDR3 residues: CASSLDAQLGTDTQYF. In nucleotides, the CDR3 is TGTGCCAGCAGCTTAGATGCCCAGTTGGGGACAGATACGCAGTATTTT. Drawing the rest from reference TRBV7-9 and TRBJ2-3, the complete variable domain is DTGVSQNPRHKITKRGQNVTFRCDPISEHNRLYWYRQTLGQGPEFLTYFQNEAQLEKSRLLSDRFSAERPKGSFSTLEIQRTEQGDSAMYLCASSLDAQLGTDTQYFGPGTRLTVL.

The CDR3 reads CASLTGPNQPQHF. CDR3 DNA: TGTGCCAGCCTGACAGGCCCCAATCAGCCCCAGCATTTT. This chain connects TRBV28 to TRBJ1-5; tentatively, D is TRBD1 (6 bases). The CDR3 spans 13 residues. Looked up from germline, CDR1 is MDHEN and CDR2 is SYDVKM. Trimming shortened V by 8 bases and J by 3 bases, and 11 bases separated the two germline ends. The full variable domain, in which reference TRBV28 and TRBJ1-5 provide the parts outside the CDR3, is DVKVTQSSRYLVKRTGEKVFLECVQDMDHENMFWYRQDPGLGLRLIYFSYDVKMKEKGDIPEGYSVSREKKERFSLILESASTNQTSMYLCASLTGPNQPQHFGDGTRLSIL.

J is TRBJ2-7 and V is TRBV29-1; 8 bases map to TRBD1. The CDR3 loop spans 13 amino acids. Germline V gives CDR1 SQVTM, CDR2 ANQGSEA. The J segment lost 0 bases and the V segment lost 6 bases, leaving 4 bases of the junction unmatched. CDR3 protein: CSVLTGDSYEQYF. Here the CDR3 DNA reads TGCAGCGTACTGACAGGGGACTCCTACGAGCAGTACTTC.

There are a few counts of this clonotype. The V call is TRBV20-1, the J call TRBJ1-2; no definite D call. Trimming pared 6 bases from V and 0 bases from J, leaving 17 bases between. The CDR3 length is 15 residues. Germline V gene sequence: CDR1 DFQATT, CDR2 SNEGSKA (reference sequence). For the CDR3, the DNA is TGCAGTGCCTTCTCCAACAGCCCCTCTAACTATGGCTACACCTTC. Amino acids: CSAFSNSPSNYGYTF.

This clonotype turned up a few times. The chain is built from TRBV19 and TRBJ1-2; tentative D call: TRBD1 (6 bases). The V and J ends lost 4 bases and 3 bases respectively, with 18 bases between them. This CDR3 spans 16 amino acids. Germline loops: CDR1 LNHDA, CDR2 SQIVND (reference sequence). The CDR3 loop reads CASSSRGGALDYGYTF. The DNA for the CDR3 is TGTGCCAGTAGTAGTCGGGGGGGCGCGTTGGACTATGGCTACACCTTC.

This clonotype has just a few counts. The chain carries TRBV28 and TRBJ1-5, with TRBD1 matching over 8 bases. The CDR3 has 16 residues. Germline V lookup: CDR1 MDHEN, CDR2 SYDVKM. V gave up 5 bases and J gave up 0 bases; unmatched junction bases: 6. The CDR3 loop reads CASSPQGQDSNQPQHF. Written as DNA, the CDR3 is TGTGCCAGCAGTCCCCAGGGACAGGATAGCAATCAGCCCCAGCATTTT.